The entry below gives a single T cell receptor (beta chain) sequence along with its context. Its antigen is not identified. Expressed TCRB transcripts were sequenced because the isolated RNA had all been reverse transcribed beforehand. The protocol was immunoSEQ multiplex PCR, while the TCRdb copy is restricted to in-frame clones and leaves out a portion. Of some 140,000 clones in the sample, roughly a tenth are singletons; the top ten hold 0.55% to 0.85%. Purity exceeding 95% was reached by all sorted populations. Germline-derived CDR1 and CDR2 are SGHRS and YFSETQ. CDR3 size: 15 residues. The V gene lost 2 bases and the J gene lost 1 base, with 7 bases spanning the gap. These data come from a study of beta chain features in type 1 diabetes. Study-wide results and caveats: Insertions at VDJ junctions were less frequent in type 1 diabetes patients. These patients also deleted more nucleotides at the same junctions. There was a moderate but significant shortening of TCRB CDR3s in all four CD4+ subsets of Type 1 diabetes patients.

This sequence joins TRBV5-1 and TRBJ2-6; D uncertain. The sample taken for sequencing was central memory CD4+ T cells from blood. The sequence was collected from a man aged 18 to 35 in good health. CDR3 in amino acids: CASSFRQSGANVLTF. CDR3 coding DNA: TGCGCCAGCAGCTTCCGACAATCTGGGGCCAACGTCCTGACTTTC.